Shown below are 25 T cell receptor beta chains from a single sample sequenced in a study of shared clonotypes between healthy human individuals. Produced via immunoSEQ multiplex PCR; TCRdb's table is partial and in-frame only. The profile shows about 2.1 million clones, under 95% of them singletons. The naive CD8 population came from CD45RO-negative cells selected for CCR7, without terminally differentiated effector memory CD45RA+ cells. The sample was naive CD8+ T cells from PBMCs. The receptors come from a man between 18 and 29 years old in good health. Some clones in this sample may be carry-over from other donors' samples.

The chain links TRBV7-9 to TRBJ2-3, with D tentatively TRBD1 (6 bases). Germline V gene sequence: CDR1 SEHNR, CDR2 FQNEAQ (reference sequence). Trimming left V 5 bases short and J 4 bases short, with 25 bases between. This CDR3 contains 18 residues. CDR3 sequence (DNA): TGTGCCAGCAGCCCAAGGCCCCCAGGGGACCTTAGGTCAGATACGCAGTATTTT. It translates to CASSPRPPGDLRSDTQYF. Supplemented by reference TRBV7-9 and TRBJ2-3, the full variable domain reads DTGVSQNPRHKITKRGQNVTFRCDPISEHNRLYWYRQTLGQGPEFLTYFQNEAQLEKSRLLSDRFSAERPKGSFSTLEIQRTEQGDSAMYLCASSPRPPGDLRSDTQYFGPGTRLTVL.

The rearrangement links TRBV30 to TRBJ2-7, with D possibly matching TRBD2 (6 bases). Germline V gives CDR1 GTSNPN, CDR2 SVGIG (reference sequence). V lost 3 bases, J lost 3 bases, and 21 bases lay in between. The CDR3 sequence is 16 residues long. The CDR3 loop reads CAWSGGQNIRVYEQYF. Here the CDR3 DNA reads TGTGCCTGGAGCGGGGGTCAAAACATCAGGGTCTACGAGCAGTACTTC.

The rearrangement links TRBV7-9 to TRBJ2-3; unclear D gene. The CDR3 loop spans 13 amino acids. The V gene's germline CDR1 is SEHNR and CDR2 FQNEAQ (reference sequence). V lost 3 bases and J 1 base, leaving 5 bases between the germline ends. The CDR3 sequence is CASSFTGTDTQYF. The DNA for the CDR3 is TGTGCCAGCAGCTTTACTGGCACAGATACGCAGTATTTT.

With respect to this clone: Other nucleotide sequences in the sample specify the same CDR3. The chain carries TRBV9 and TRBJ2-7; TRBD1 matches 10 bases. Germline V gene lookup returns CDR1 SGDLS and CDR2 YYNGEE. V lost 3 bases and J lost 3; bases outside the gene matches: 3. This CDR3 is 14 amino acids long. The CDR3 DNA reads TGTGCCAGCAGCGCCGGGACAGGGGACTACGAGCAGTACTTC. Protein product: CASSAGTGDYEQYF.

CDR3 amino acids: CASSERTGRSLENTEAFF. CDR3 in DNA: TGTGCCAGCAGTGAACGTACAGGGCGCAGCCTGGAGAACACTGAAGCTTTCTTT. The chain couples TRBV25-1 to TRBJ1-1, with D possibly matching TRBD1 (6 bases). V dropped 2 bases and J dropped 1 base, with 20 bases sitting between them. Per the germline V gene, CDR1 is MGHDK and CDR2 is SYGVNS. The CDR3 extends over 18 amino acids. Looking up the rest from reference TRBV25-1 and TRBJ1-1 gives the full variable domain: EADIYQTPRYLVIGTGKKITLECSQTMGHDKMYWYQQDPGMELHLIHYSYGVNSTEKGDLSSESTVSRIRTEHFPLTLESARPSHTSQYLCASSERTGRSLENTEAFFGQGTRLTVV.

In the case of this clone: The sample holds other DNA sequences that translate to the same CDR3. This chain connects TRBV27 to TRBJ2-7; D possibly corresponds to TRBD1 (5 bases). Germline CDR1 MNHEY, CDR2 SMNVEV (reference sequence). Deletions cut 2 bases from V and 3 bases from J, with 8 bases between. The CDR3 spans 13 residues. CDR3: CASSLRQFYEQYF. The CDR3 DNA sequence: TGTGCCAGCAGTTTAAGACAGTTCTACGAGCAGTACTTC.

The chain links TRBV9 to TRBJ2-1, with D possibly matching TRBD2 (6 bases). This CDR3 is 19 amino acids long. Trimming shortened V by 3 bases and J by 1 base, and 23 bases separated the two germline ends. Germline lookup yields CDR1 SGDLS and CDR2 YYNGEE. In nucleotides, the CDR3 is TGTGCCAGCAGCGGTCTACGAAGGGAGGCCACCAAGTCCTACAATGAGCAGTTCTTC. Translated, it gives CASSGLRREATKSYNEQFF.

The J gene is TRBJ1-2, the V gene TRBV29-1; possibly TRBD1 for D (6 bases). The germline gives CDR1 SQVTM, CDR2 ANQGSEA. V shed 0 bases and J shed 4 bases, with 15 bases lying between them. There are 15 residues in the CDR3. CDR3 in DNA: TGCAGCGTTGAAGAGATCCCAGGGGTAGGCTATGGCTACACCTTC. Protein product: CSVEEIPGVGYGYTF.

The chain carries TRBV7-9 and TRBJ2-1; D unresolved. Germline CDR1 reads SEHNR; CDR2 reads FQNEAQ (reference sequence). Deletions cut 4 bases from V and 9 bases from J, with 10 bases between. There are 12 residues in the CDR3. DNA of the CDR3: TGTGCCAGCAGCTGGTCCCGGATTGAGCAGTTCTTC. Protein sequence: CASSWSRIEQFF.

V usage is TRBV18 and J usage is TRBJ2-7; D uncertain. The germline CDR1 and CDR2 sequences are KGHSH and LQKENI. This CDR3 contains 13 residues. Trimming took 2 bases from V and 3 from J, leaving 8 bases between them. CDR3 DNA: TGTGCCAGCTCACCAGAGGCAGGCTACGAGCAGTACTTC. Translating gives CASSPEAGYEQYF.

The CDR3 sequence is CASSQYPQLEQFF. Written as DNA, the CDR3 is TGTGCCAGCAGCCAATATCCCCAGCTTGAGCAGTTCTTC. The chain employs TRBV14 and TRBJ2-1, with unresolved D. Looked up from germline, CDR1 is SGHDN and CDR2 is FVKESK. Trimming shortened V by 2 bases and J by 9 bases, and 11 bases separated the two germline ends. The CDR3 loop spans 13 amino acids.

The chain's CDR3 is CASSLKKREQYF. CDR3 nucleotide sequence: TGCGCCAGCAGTCTAAAAAAAAGGGAGCAGTACTTC. The chain carries TRBV23-1 and TRBJ2-7; D remains unclear. Being an ORF, TRBV23-1 has a function that is uncertain. CDR3 length equals 12 residues. Trimming removed 4 bases from V and 7 bases from J, with 11 bases in between.

V and J are TRBV29-1 and TRBJ2-7, with D possibly TRBD2 on 7 matching bases. Trimming took 7 bases from V and 2 from J, leaving 18 bases between them. This CDR3 region has 14 residues. From germline, CDR1 is SQVTM and CDR2 ANQGSEA. This CDR3 reads CSGGGGGPTYEQYF. The CDR3 region has the DNA TGCAGCGGCGGAGGGGGGGGCCCTACCTACGAGCAGTACTTC.

The chain has TRBV5-1 and TRBJ2-5, with D possibly called TRBD1 or TRBD2 (6 bases each). The CDR3 is made up of 14 amino acids. The ends were cut back, 2 bases at V and 4 bases at J, with 12 bases in the middle. Germline V gives CDR1 SGHRS, CDR2 YFSETQ. Here the CDR3 DNA reads TGCGCCAGCAGCTTTCGGGGGCTGGGAGAGACCCAGTACTTC. Protein: CASSFRGLGETQYF. The full variable domain, completed using reference TRBV5-1 and TRBJ2-5, is KAGVTQTPRYLIKTRGQQVTLSCSPISGHRSVSWYQQTPGQGLQFLFEYFSETQRNKGNFPGRFSGRQFSNSRSEMNVSTLELGDSALYLCASSFRGLGETQYFGPGTRLLVL.

In its sample, this clone was seen once. The chain uses TRBV11-2 and TRBJ2-2; D unresolved. The CDR3 extends over 17 amino acids. Trimming cost V 1 base and J 0 bases, with 12 bases left between them. The germline V gene has CDR1 SGHAT and CDR2 FQNNGV. The CDR3 here is CASSLGGADPNTGELFF. The CDR3 DNA reads as TGTGCCAGCAGCTTAGGTGGTGCGGATCCGAACACCGGGGAGCTGTTTTTT.

Note on this clone: One end of the junction is discordant with germline, which a read error may explain. The chain uses TRBV7-9 and TRBJ1-1, with 7 bases identical to TRBD1. This CDR3 comprises 13 residues. Germline-derived CDR1 and CDR2 are SEHNR and FQNEAQ (reference sequence). The CDR3 nucleotides read TGTGCCAGCAGAAAGACAGGGAACTCTGAAGCTTTCTTT. It is translated as CASRKTGNSEAFF.

This chain joins TRBV28 and TRBJ1-2, with TRBD1 identical over 7 bases. The germline V gene encodes CDR1 MDHEN and CDR2 SYDVKM. With 6 bases clipped from V and 8 bases from J, the junction kept 6 bases outside the gene matches. CDR3 length equals 12 residues. The CDR3 DNA is TGTGCCAGCAGCCACGACAGGGTCGGCTACACCTTC. Translated: CASSHDRVGYTF.

The rearrangement links TRBV27 to TRBJ1-5; perhaps TRBD1 as D (6 bases). The germline V and J ends were trimmed by 2 bases and 9 bases, with 14 bases remaining between them. In germline, CDR1 is MNHEY, CDR2 SMNVEV (reference sequence). The CDR3 is 14 residues long. Here the CDR3 reads CASSLSGRGWPQHF. CDR3 DNA: TGTGCCAGCAGTTTAAGCGGCAGGGGTTGGCCCCAGCATTTT.

The J gene is TRBJ2-3, the V gene TRBV10-3; 10 nucleotides line up with TRBD1. In germline, CDR1 is ENHRY, CDR2 SYGVKD. The CDR3 totals 15 residues. V shed 7 bases, J shed 6 bases, and the junction held 10 bases outside the gene matches. In DNA, the CDR3 is TGTGCCATCAAAACCACGACAGGGGGCTTCGATACGCAGTATTTT. Translation gives CAIKTTTGGFDTQYF.

This clone was recorded only once. This chain's CDR3 is CASSGPSVQGTEAFF. The DNA of the CDR3 is TGTGCCAGCAGCGGACCTAGCGTACAGGGAACTGAAGCTTTCTTT. The V call is TRBV7-9, the J call TRBJ1-1, with D possibly matching TRBD1 (6 bases). Germline-derived CDR1 and CDR2 are SEHNR and FQNEAQ (reference sequence). V was trimmed by 5 bases and J by 5 bases, leaving 18 bases between them. CDR3 size: 15 residues.

The chain links TRBV27 to TRBJ1-1; 8 positions agree with TRBD1. The CDR3 sequence is 13 residues long. In germline, CDR1 is MNHEY, CDR2 SMNVEV (reference sequence). With V trimmed by 3 bases and J by 11 bases, 8 bases remained unmatched. The CDR3 nucleotides are TGTGCCAGCAGTTTCGGGACAGGCCTCCTCGCTTTCTTT. Protein sequence: CASSFGTGLLAFF.

This chain joins TRBV28 and TRBJ1-1; no clear D gene. Germline V gene data show CDR1 as MDHEN and CDR2 as SYDVKM. This CDR3 contains 15 residues. V was clipped by 4 bases and J by 7 bases, with 19 bases between them. CDR3 in amino acids: CASSSSARVVIEAFF. DNA of the CDR3: TGTGCCAGCAGTTCCTCGGCACGCGTAGTAATTGAAGCTTTCTTT.

V and J are TRBV6-4 and TRBJ1-5; unclear D gene. Deletions cut 7 bases from V and 0 bases from J, with 10 bases between. Germline CDR1 is MRHNA and CDR2 is SNTAGT. The CDR3 runs 14 residues. The CDR3 loop reads CASISGHSNQPQHF. The CDR3 DNA reads TGTGCCAGCATTAGCGGTCATAGCAATCAGCCCCAGCATTTT.

A remark on this clone: Other DNA sequences of this sample code for an identical CDR3. The chain employs TRBV7-9 and TRBJ1-1; D gene uncertain. This CDR3 is 12 amino acids long. Germline lookup yields CDR1 SEHNR and CDR2 FQNEAQ (reference sequence). Deletions cut 1 base from V and 5 bases from J, with 5 bases between. The CDR3 coding sequence is TGTGCCAGCAGCTTAGGGTGGACTGAAGCTTTCTTT. The encoded protein is CASSLGWTEAFF. Using reference TRBV7-9 and TRBJ1-1 for the parts outside the CDR3, the full variable domain is DTGVSQNPRHKITKRGQNVTFRCDPISEHNRLYWYRQTLGQGPEFLTYFQNEAQLEKSRLLSDRFSAERPKGSFSTLEIQRTEQGDSAMYLCASSLGWTEAFFGQGTRLTVV.

The chain has TRBV10-2 and TRBJ2-4; no firm D call. The CDR3 is 11 amino acids. CDR1 is WSHSY, CDR2 SAAADI, per germline. V lost 2 bases, J lost 4 bases, and 0 bases lay in between. The CDR3 nucleotides read TGCGCCAGCAGTGAGAAAAACATTCAGTACTTC. Translated: CASSEKNIQYF.